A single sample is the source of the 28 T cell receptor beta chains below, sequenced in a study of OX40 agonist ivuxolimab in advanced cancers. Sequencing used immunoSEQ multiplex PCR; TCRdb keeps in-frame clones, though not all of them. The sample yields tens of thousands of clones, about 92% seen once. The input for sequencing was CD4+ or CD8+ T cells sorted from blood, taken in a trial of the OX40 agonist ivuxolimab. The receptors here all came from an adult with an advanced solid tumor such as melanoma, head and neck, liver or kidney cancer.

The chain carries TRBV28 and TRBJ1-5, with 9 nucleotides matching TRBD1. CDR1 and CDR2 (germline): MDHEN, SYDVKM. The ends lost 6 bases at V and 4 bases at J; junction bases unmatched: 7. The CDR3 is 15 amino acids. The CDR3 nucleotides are TGTGCCAGCAGCAACCGGGACAGGGCTAATCAGCCCCAGCATTTT. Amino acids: CASSNRDRANQPQHF.

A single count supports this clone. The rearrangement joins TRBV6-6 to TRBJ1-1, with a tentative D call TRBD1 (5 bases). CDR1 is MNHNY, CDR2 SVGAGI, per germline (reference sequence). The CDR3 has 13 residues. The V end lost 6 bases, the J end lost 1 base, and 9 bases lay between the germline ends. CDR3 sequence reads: CASSPGQNTEAFF. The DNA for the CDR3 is TGTGCCAGCAGCCCCGGACAGAACACTGAAGCTTTCTTT.

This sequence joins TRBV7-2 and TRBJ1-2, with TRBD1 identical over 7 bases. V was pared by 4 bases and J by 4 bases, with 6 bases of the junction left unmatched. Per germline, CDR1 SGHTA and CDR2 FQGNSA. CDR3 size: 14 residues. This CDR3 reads CASSSLQGIYGYTF. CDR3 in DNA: TGTGCCAGCAGCTCTTTACAGGGGATCTATGGCTACACCTTC.

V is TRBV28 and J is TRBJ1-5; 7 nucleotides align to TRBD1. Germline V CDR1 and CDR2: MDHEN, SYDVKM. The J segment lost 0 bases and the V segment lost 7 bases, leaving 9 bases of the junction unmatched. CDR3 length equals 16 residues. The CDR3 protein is CASTLRQGNSNQPQHF. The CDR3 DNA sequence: TGTGCCAGCACCCTACGACAGGGCAATAGCAATCAGCCCCAGCATTTT.

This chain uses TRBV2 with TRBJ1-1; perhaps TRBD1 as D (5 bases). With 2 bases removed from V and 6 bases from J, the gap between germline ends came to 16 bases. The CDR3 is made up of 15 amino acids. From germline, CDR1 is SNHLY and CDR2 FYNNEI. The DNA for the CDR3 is TGTGCCAGCAGTGAATTGGGGGAAGATAACTCTGAAGCTTTCTTT. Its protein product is CASSELGEDNSEAFF.

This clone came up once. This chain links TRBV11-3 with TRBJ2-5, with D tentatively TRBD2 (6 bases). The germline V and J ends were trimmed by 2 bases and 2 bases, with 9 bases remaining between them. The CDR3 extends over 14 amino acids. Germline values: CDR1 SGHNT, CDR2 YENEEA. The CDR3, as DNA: TGTGCCAGCAGCTTAAGGACTATTCAAGAGACCCAGTACTTC. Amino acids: CASSLRTIQETQYF.

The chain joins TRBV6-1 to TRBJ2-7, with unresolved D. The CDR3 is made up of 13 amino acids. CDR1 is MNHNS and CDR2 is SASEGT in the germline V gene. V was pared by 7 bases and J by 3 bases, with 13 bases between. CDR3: CASKNLANYEQYF. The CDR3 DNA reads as TGTGCCAGCAAGAATCTCGCCAACTACGAGCAGTACTTC.

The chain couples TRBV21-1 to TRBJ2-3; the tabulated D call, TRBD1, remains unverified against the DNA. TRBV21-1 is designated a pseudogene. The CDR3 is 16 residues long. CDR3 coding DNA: TGTGCCAGCAGCAAAAGATGGGACAGGGACACAGATACGCAGTATTTT. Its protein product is CASSKRWDRDTDTQYF.

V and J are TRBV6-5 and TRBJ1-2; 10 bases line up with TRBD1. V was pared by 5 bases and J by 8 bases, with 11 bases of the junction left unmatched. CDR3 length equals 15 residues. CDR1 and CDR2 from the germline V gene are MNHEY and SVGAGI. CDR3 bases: TGTGCCAGCAGTGGGACAGGGGAAGAGGTTGGCGGCTACACCTTC. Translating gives CASSGTGEEVGGYTF.

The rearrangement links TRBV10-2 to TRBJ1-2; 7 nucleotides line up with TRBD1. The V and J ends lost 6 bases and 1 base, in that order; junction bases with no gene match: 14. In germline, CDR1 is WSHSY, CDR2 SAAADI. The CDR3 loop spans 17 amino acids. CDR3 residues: CASSTGTVGALNYGYTF. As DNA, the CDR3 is TGCGCCAGCAGCACCGGGACAGTGGGGGCCCTTAACTATGGCTACACCTTC.

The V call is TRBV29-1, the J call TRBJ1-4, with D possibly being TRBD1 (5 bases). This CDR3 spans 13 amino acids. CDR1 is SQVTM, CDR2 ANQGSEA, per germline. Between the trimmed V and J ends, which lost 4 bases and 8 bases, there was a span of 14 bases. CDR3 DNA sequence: TGCAGCGTTGGGAGGGACGGGCGGGAAAAACTGTTTTTT. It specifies CSVGRDGREKLFF.

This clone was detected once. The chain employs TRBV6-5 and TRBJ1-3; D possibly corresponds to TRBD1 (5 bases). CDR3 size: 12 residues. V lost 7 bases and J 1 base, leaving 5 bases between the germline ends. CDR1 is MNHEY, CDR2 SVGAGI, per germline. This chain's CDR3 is CASKGSGNTIYF. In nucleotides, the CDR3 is TGTGCCAGCAAGGGGTCTGGAAACACCATATATTTT.

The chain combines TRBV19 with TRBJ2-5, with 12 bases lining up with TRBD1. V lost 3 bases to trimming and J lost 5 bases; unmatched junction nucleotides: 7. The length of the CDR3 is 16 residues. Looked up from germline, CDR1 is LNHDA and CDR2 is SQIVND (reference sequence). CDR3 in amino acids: CASSIGGTGGAETQYF. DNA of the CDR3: TGTGCCAGTAGTATTGGGGGGACAGGGGGCGCGGAGACCCAGTACTTC.

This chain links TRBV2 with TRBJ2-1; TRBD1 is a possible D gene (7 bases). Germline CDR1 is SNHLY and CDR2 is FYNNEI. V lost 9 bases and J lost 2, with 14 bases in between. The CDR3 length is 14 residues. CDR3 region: CASRGDRAYNEQFF. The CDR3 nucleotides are TGTGCCAGTAGGGGGGACAGAGCCTACAATGAGCAGTTCTTC. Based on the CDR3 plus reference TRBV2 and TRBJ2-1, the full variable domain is EPEVTQTPSHQVTQMGQEVILRCVPISNHLYFYWYRQILGQKVEFLVSFYNNEISEKSEIFDDQFSVERPDGSNFTLKIRSTKLEDSAMYFCASRGDRAYNEQFFGPGTRLTVL.

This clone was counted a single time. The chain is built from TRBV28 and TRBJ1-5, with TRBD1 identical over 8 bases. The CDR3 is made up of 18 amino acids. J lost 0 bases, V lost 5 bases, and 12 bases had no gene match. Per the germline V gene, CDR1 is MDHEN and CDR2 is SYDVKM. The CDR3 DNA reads TGTGCCAGCAGTCCCCGGCGGACAGGGCAATATAGCAATCAGCCCCAGCATTTT. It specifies CASSPRRTGQYSNQPQHF.

CDR3 DNA: TGTGCCAGCAGTGCAATGGTGGCGGGAGTCGGCGAGCAGTTCTTC. It is translated as CASSAMVAGVGEQFF. This chain joins TRBV6-5 and TRBJ2-1, with TRBD2 matching 7 bases. The CDR3 is 15 residues long. In germline, CDR1 is MNHEY, CDR2 SVGAGI. V lost 5 bases, J lost 10 bases, and 14 bases stayed unmatched.

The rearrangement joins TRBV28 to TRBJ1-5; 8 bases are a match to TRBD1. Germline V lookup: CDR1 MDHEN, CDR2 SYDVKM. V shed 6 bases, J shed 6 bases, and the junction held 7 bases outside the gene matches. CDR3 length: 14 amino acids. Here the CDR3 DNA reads TGTGCCAGCAGGGACAGGGTGGAGCGTCAGCCCCAGCATTTT. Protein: CASRDRVERQPQHF.

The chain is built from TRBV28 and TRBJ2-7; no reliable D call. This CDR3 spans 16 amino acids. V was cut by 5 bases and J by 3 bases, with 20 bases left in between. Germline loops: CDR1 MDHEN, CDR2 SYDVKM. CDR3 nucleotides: TGTGCCAGCAGTCCCCCTCGAGCTGGGTTCGTCTACGAGCAGTACTTC. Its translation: CASSPPRAGFVYEQYF.

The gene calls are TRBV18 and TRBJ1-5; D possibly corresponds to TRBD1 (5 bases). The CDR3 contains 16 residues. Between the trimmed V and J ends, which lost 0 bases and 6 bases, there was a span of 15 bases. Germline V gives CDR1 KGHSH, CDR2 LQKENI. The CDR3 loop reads CASSPPGASHAQPQHF. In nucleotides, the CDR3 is TGTGCCAGCTCACCACCCGGGGCCAGCCACGCTCAGCCCCAGCATTTT.

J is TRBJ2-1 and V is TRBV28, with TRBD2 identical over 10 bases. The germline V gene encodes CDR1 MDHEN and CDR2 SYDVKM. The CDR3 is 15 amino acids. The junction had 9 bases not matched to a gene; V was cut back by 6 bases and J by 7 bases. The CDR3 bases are TGTGCCAGCAGGAGAGCGGGAGGGCAGAGGAATGAGCAGTTCTTC. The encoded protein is CASRRAGGQRNEQFF. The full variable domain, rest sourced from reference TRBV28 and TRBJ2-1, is DVKVTQSSRYLVKRTGEKVFLECVQDMDHENMFWYRQDPGLGLRLIYFSYDVKMKEKGDIPEGYSVSREKKERFSLILESASTNQTSMYLCASRRAGGQRNEQFFGPGTRLTVL.

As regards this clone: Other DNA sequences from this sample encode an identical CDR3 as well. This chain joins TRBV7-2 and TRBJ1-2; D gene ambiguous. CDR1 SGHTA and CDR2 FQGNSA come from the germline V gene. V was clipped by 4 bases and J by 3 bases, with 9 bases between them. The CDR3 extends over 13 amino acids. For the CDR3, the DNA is TGTGCCAGCAGCTCTAGAGGGTACTATGGCTACACCTTC. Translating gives CASSSRGYYGYTF.

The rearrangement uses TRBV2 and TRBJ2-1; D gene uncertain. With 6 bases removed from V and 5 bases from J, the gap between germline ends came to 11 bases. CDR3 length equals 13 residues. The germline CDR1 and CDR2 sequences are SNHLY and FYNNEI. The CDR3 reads CASSVGPNNEQFF. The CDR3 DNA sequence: TGTGCCAGCAGCGTTGGGCCCAACAATGAGCAGTTCTTC.

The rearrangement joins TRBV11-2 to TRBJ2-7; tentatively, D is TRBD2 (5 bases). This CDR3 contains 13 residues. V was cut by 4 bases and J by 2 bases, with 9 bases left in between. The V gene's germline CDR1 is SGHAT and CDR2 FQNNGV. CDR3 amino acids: CASSSPGTYEQYF. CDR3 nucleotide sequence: TGTGCCAGCAGCTCTCCGGGGACCTACGAGCAGTACTTC.

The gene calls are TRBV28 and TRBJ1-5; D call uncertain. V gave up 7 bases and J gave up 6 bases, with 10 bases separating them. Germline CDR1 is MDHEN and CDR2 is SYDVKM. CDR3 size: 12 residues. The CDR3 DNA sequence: TGTGCCAGCAACGGGGTGGGTCAGCCCCAGCATTTT. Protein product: CASNGVGQPQHF.

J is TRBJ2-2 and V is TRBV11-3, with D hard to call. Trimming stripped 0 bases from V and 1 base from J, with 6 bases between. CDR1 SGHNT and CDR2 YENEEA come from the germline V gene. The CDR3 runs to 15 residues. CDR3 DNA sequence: TGTGCCAGCAGCTTAGATCATATGAACACCGGGGAGCTGTTTTTT. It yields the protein CASSLDHMNTGELFF.

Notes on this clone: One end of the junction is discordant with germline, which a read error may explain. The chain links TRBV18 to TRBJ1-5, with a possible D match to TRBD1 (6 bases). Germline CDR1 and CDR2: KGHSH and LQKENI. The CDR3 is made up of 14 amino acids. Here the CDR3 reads CASSPQGGNQPQHF. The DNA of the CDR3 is TGTGCCAGCTCGCCACAGGGCGGGAATCAGCCCCAGCATTTT.

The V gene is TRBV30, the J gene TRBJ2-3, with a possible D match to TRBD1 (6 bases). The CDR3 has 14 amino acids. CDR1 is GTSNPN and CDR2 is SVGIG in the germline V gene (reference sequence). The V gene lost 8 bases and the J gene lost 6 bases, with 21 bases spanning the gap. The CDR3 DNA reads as TGTGCCCGGGGCAACAGGGACGCCCCGGATACGCAGTATTTT. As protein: CARGNRDAPDTQYF.

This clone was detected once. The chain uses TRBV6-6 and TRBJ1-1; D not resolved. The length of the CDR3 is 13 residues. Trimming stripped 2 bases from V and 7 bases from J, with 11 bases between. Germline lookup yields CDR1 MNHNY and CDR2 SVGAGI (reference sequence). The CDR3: CASSYGREGEAFF. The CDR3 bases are TGTGCCAGCAGTTACGGTAGGGAGGGTGAAGCTTTCTTT.